The 11 T cell receptor beta chains in this list originate from one sample, sequenced in a study of shared clonotypes between healthy human individuals (dated by TCRdb to 2018 to 2021). The library relied on the immunoSEQ multiplex PCR assay. As stored in TCRdb, this immuneACCESS dataset retains in-frame rearrangements with V and J assigned. A fraction of the clones does not appear; measured against another copy, unresolved V genes explain less than half of the discrepancy, and the remainder lacks a known reason. The sample contains hundreds of thousands of clones, around two thirds of them found a single time. The ten largest clonotypes hold roughly 1.7% of the sample. The sample comprised memory CD4+ T cells sorted from blood. According to the study, the label for this sample's cell subset or site signals: CD45RA-negative fraction. These receptors all come from a woman in her 30s in good health.

Concerning this clone: The sample contains more than one DNA sequence encoding this CDR3. The chain is built from TRBV6-1 and TRBJ1-5; the D is unclear. The ends were cut back, 2 bases at V and 0 bases at J, with 5 bases in the middle. The CDR3 has 14 residues. The V gene's germline CDR1 is MNHNS and CDR2 SASEGT. CDR3 loop: CASSEQISNQPQHF. As DNA, the CDR3 is TGTGCCAGCAGTGAACAAATTAGCAATCAGCCCCAGCATTTT.

The J gene is TRBJ2-7, the V gene TRBV11-1; a possible D gene is TRBD1 (6 bases). The CDR3 is 13 amino acids. The V and J ends lost 5 bases and 2 bases respectively, with 10 bases between them. From germline, CDR1 is SGHAT and CDR2 FQDESV (reference sequence). CDR3 region: CASSLDRAYEQYF. The CDR3, as DNA: TGTGCCAGCAGCCTGGACAGAGCCTACGAGCAGTACTTC.

This chain uses TRBV28 with TRBJ2-7; D is uncertain. CDR1 and CDR2 (germline): MDHEN, SYDVKM. The CDR3 has 14 amino acids. V was trimmed by 3 bases and J by 0 bases, leaving 9 bases between them. CDR3 nucleotides: TGTGCCAGCAGTTTCGCTAGTATCTCCTACGAGCAGTACTTC. Amino acid sequence: CASSFASISYEQYF.

A few counts support this clone. The chain couples TRBV7-9 to TRBJ2-4; 9 nucleotides agree with TRBD1. Germline CDR1 SEHNR, CDR2 FQNEAQ (reference sequence). Unmatched junction bases numbered 6, after V lost 3 bases and J lost 3 bases. This CDR3 contains 16 residues. CDR3 nucleotide sequence: TGTGCCAGCAGCTTTCCGGACAGGGGCAGCAAAAACATTCAGTACTTC. Translating gives CASSFPDRGSKNIQYF.

The V call is TRBV19, the J call TRBJ1-1; 9 bases align to TRBD1. The CDR3 has 15 amino acids. Germline assignment: CDR1 LNHDA and CDR2 SQIVND (reference sequence). The junction had 9 bases not matched to a gene; V was cut back by 6 bases and J by 4 bases. The CDR3: CASSYGTGYVTEAFF. CDR3 DNA: TGTGCCAGTAGCTACGGGACAGGGTATGTCACTGAAGCTTTCTTT.

This clone was seen at least ten times. J is TRBJ2-7 and V is TRBV28, with 7 bases aligning to TRBD1. Germline V gene data show CDR1 as MDHEN and CDR2 as SYDVKM. The CDR3 sequence is 15 residues long. The J segment lost 3 bases and the V segment lost 2 bases, leaving 7 bases of the junction unmatched. CDR3 residues: CASSLTETGLYEQYF. The CDR3 DNA sequence: TGTGCCAGCAGTTTAACCGAGACAGGGCTCTACGAGCAGTACTTC.

The chain employs TRBV9 and TRBJ2-3; 9 nucleotides align to TRBD1. CDR3 length: 15 residues. Losses at the gene ends were 4 bases for V and 2 bases for J; bases not matched to a gene: 5. The germline CDR1 and CDR2 sequences are SGDLS and YYNGEE. The CDR3 DNA is TGTGCCAGCAGCCGACAGGGGGTGATCACAGATACGCAGTATTTT. Protein product: CASSRQGVITDTQYF.

The CDR3 bases are TGTGCCAGCAACCAGTGGGGGCAGTGCGATGAAAAACTGTTTTTT. It yields the protein CASNQWGQCDEKLFF. The chain couples TRBV6-7 to TRBJ1-4; D is possibly TRBD1 (6 bases). TRBV6-7 is known as an ORF, though its function is uncertain. The CDR3 spans 15 residues. V shed 7 bases and J shed 6 bases, with 18 bases lying between them.

The chain couples TRBV5-4 to TRBJ1-3; no definite D call. The germline V gene encodes CDR1 SGHNT and CDR2 YYREEE (reference sequence). The CDR3 has 14 residues. The V and J ends lost 3 bases and 4 bases respectively, with 11 bases between them. This CDR3 reads CASSYKQRGNTIYF. CDR3 bases: TGTGCCAGCAGCTATAAGCAAAGAGGAAACACCATATATTTT.

This rearrangement joins TRBV6-1 to TRBJ1-2, with a possible D match to TRBD1 (5 bases). V lost 2 bases and J 4 bases, leaving 20 bases between the germline ends. The CDR3 covers 17 residues. Per germline, CDR1 MNHNS and CDR2 SASEGT. The CDR3 DNA follows: TGTGCCAGCAGTGAAACCCGGGGCCTCCCCAAGGGCTATGGCTACACCTTC. Translation gives CASSETRGLPKGYGYTF.

Details on this clone: With only one base between it and a far larger clone, this is likely a read error. In the same sample, other DNA sequences code for this CDR3. The gene calls are TRBV5-1 and TRBJ1-5; TRBD1 matches 7 bases. Trimming at V came to 2 bases and at J to 2 bases, leaving 1 base not matched to a gene. The CDR3 has 14 amino acids. Germline CDR1 SGHRS, CDR2 YFSETQ. DNA of the CDR3: TGCGCCAGCAGCTTAACAGGGGGCAATCAGCCCCAGCATTTT. As protein: CASSLTGGNQPQHF.